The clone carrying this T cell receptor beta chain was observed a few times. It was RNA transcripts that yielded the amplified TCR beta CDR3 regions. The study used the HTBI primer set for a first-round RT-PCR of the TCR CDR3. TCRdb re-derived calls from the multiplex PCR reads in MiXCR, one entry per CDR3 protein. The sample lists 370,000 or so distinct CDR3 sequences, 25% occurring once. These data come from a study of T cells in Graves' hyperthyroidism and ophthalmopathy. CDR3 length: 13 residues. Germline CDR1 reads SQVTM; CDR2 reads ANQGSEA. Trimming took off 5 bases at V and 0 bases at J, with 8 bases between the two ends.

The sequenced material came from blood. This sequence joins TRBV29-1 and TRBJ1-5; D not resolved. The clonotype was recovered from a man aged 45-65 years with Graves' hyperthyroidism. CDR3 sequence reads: CSVRVHSNQPQHF. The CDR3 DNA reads TGCAGCGTTAGGGTTCATAGCAATCAGCCCCAGCATTTT.